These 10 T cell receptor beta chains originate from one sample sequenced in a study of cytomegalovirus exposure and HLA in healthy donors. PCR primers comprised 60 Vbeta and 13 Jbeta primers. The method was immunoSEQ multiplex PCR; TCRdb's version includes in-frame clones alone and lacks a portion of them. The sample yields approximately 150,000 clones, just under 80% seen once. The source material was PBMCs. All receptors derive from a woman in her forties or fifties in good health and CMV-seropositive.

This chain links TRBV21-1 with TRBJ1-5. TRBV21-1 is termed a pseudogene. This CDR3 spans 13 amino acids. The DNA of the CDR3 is TGTGCCAGCATCGGGGGGGGCAATCAGCCCCAGCATTTT. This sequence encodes CASIGGGNQPQHF.

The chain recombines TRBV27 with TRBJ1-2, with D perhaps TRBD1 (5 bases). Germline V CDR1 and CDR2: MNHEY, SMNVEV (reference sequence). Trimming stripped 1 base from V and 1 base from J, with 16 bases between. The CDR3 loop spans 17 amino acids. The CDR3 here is CASSLCDRPNSNYGYTF. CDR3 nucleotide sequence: TGTGCCAGCAGTTTATGTGACAGACCTAATAGTAACTATGGCTACACCTTC.

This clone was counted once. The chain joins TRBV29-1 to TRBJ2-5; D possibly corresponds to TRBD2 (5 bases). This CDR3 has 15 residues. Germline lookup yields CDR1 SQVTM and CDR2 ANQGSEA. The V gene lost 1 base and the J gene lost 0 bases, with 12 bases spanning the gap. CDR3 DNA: TGCAGCGTTGAAGGGACCCCGGGGAACCAAGAGACCCAGTACTTC. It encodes CSVEGTPGNQETQYF.

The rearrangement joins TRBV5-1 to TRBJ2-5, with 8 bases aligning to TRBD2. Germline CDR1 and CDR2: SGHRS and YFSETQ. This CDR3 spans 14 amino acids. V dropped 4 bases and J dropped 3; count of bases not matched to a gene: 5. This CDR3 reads CASSGAGGKETQYF. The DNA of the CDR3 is TGCGCCAGCAGCGGGGCGGGGGGAAAAGAGACCCAGTACTTC.

CDR3 protein: CASSQTRGEKLFF. The CDR3 DNA reads as TGTGCCAGCAGCCAGACTCGGGGTGAAAAACTGTTTTTT. The V and J genes are TRBV6-6 and TRBJ1-4; the D is unclear. Between the trimmed V and J ends, which lost 6 bases and 7 bases, there was a span of 12 bases. Looked up from germline, CDR1 is MNHNY and CDR2 is SVGAGI (reference sequence). The CDR3 is made up of 13 amino acids.

CDR3 nucleotide sequence: TGTGCCAGCAGCTTTGGGGGCATATACGAGCAGTACTTC. This codes for CASSFGGIYEQYF. The V and J genes are TRBV7-6 and TRBJ2-7, with D maybe TRBD1 (6 bases). Germline CDR1 and CDR2: SGHVS and FNYEAQ. The CDR3 loop spans 13 amino acids. V lost 3 bases to trimming and J lost 4 bases, with 10 bases between them. Combining the CDR3 with reference TRBV7-6 and TRBJ2-7 gives the whole variable domain GAGVSQSPRYKVTKRGQDVALRCDPISGHVSLYWYRQALGQGPEFLTYFNYEAQQDKSGLPNDRFSAERPEGSISTLTIQRTEQRDSAMYRCASSFGGIYEQYFGPGTRLTVT.

In DNA form, the CDR3 reads TGCGCCAGCAGCCAGGGGATTGGGACAGGGGTGTACACCGGGGAGCTGTTTTTT. As protein: CASSQGIGTGVYTGELFF. The chain uses TRBV4-1 and TRBJ2-2; 10 positions agree with TRBD1. Germline V gives CDR1 MGHRA, CDR2 YSYEKL. The length of the CDR3 is 18 residues. V lost 3 bases and J lost 3; bases outside the gene matches: 10.

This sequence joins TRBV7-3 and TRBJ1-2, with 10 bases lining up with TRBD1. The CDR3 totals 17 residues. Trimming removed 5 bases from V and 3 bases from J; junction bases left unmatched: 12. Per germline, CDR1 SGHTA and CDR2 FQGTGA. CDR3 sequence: CASSPAPWDRGDYGYTF. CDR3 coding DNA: TGTGCCAGCAGCCCCGCCCCGTGGGACAGGGGTGACTATGGCTACACCTTC.

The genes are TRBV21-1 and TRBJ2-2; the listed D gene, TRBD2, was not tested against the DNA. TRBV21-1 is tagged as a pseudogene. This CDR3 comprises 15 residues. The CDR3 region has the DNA TGTGCCAGCAGCAGGGTCGGGGGGCGGGTCGGGGAGCTGTTTTTT. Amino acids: CASSRVGGRVGELFF.

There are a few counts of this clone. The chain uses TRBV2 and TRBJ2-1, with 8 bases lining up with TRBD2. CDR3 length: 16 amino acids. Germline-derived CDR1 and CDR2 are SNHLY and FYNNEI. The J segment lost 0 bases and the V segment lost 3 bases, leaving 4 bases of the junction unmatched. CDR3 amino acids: CASSDGGGYSYNEQFF. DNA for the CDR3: TGTGCCAGCAGTGACGGCGGGGGGTACTCCTACAATGAGCAGTTCTTC. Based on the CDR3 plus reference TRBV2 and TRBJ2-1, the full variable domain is EPEVTQTPSHQVTQMGQEVILRCVPISNHLYFYWYRQILGQKVEFLVSFYNNEISEKSEIFDDQFSVERPDGSNFTLKIRSTKLEDSAMYFCASSDGGGYSYNEQFFGPGTRLTVL.